This paragraph reports one T cell receptor (beta chain). Its cognate antigen is unknown. The data stem from a study of radiation and T cells in renal cell carcinoma. Study observations and caveats: In blood, top tumor clones expanded by 2 weeks, shrinking by 4.

Sequencing used immunoSEQ multiplex PCR; TCRdb keeps in-frame clones, though not all of them. Among around 170,000 clones listed, about 88% were seen once. The time point here: blood 4 weeks post-SBRT, at nephrectomy. The treatment denotes: 15 Gy SBRT to primary tumor, nephrectomy 4 weeks later. Nephrectomy followed 15 Gy stereotactic body radiation by 4 weeks. The tumor was a clear cell renal cell carcinoma. Germline assignment: CDR1 MNHEY and CDR2 SMNVEV (reference sequence). There are 18 residues in the CDR3. Trimming removed 0 bases at V and 4 bases at J, with 18 bases between. Sequencing was performed on blood, taken from a patient whose treatment included radiotherapy and nephrectomy. The genes are TRBV27 and TRBJ1-4, with a possible D match to TRBD1 (6 bases). The receptor comes from a woman aged 45 to 65 with renal cell carcinoma. CDR3 bases: TGTGCCAGCAGTTTATCGATGGGGGGCCAAGGAGGTAATGAAAAACTGTTTTTT. This sequence encodes CASSLSMGGQGGNEKLFF.